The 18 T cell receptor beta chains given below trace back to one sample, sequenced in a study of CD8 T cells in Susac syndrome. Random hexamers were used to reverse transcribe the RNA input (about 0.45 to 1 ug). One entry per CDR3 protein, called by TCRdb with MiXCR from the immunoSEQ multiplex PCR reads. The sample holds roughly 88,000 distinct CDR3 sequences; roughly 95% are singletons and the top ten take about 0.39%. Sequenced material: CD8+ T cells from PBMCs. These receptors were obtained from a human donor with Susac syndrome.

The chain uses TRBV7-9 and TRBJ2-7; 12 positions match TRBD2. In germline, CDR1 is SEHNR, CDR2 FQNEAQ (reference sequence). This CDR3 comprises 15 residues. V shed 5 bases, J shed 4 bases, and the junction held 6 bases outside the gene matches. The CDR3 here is CASSAPGLAGYEQYF. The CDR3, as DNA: TGTGCCAGCAGCGCGCCGGGACTAGCGGGTTACGAGCAGTACTTC.

DNA of the CDR3: TGTGCCAGTACCCTGGGACAGGGTACCCCAGATACGCAGTATTTT. Translating gives CASTLGQGTPDTQYF. The J gene is TRBJ2-3, the V gene TRBV19; 9 nucleotides align to TRBD1. The V and J ends lost 7 bases and 4 bases, in that order; junction bases with no gene match: 9. Per the germline V gene, CDR1 is LNHDA and CDR2 is SQIVND (reference sequence). The CDR3 extends over 15 amino acids. Drawing the rest from reference TRBV19 and TRBJ2-3, the complete variable domain is DGGITQSPKYLFRKEGQNVTLSCEQNLNHDAMYWYRQDPGQGLRLIYYSQIVNDFQKGDIAEGYSVSREKKESFPLTVTSAQKNPTAFYLCASTLGQGTPDTQYFGPGTRLTVL.

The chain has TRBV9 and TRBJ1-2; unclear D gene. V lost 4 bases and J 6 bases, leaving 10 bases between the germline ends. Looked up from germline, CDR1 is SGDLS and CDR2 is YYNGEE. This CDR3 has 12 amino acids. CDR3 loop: CASSNTEDGYTF. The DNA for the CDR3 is TGTGCCAGCAGCAACACCGAGGATGGCTACACCTTC.

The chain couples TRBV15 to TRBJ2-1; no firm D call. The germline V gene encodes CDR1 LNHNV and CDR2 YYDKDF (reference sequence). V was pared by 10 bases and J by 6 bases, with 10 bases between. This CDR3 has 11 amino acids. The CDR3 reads CASGVSNEQFF. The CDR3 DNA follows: TGTGCCAGTGGGGTGAGCAATGAGCAGTTCTTC. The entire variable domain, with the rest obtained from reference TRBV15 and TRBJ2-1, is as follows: DAMVIQNPRYQVTQFGKPVTLSCSQTLNHNVMYWYQQKSSQAPKLLFHYYDKDFNNEADTPDNFQSRRPNTSFCFLDIRSPGLGDTAMYLCASGVSNEQFFGPGTRLTVL.

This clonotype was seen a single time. CDR3 sequence reads: CASSVGLATDTQYF. DNA for the CDR3: TGTGCCAGCAGCGTGGGACTAGCGACAGATACGCAGTATTTT. V and J are TRBV9 and TRBJ2-3; TRBD2 matches 10 bases. Trimming removed 2 bases from V and 3 bases from J; junction bases left unmatched: 0. Germline assignment: CDR1 SGDLS and CDR2 YYNGEE. The CDR3 sequence is 14 residues long.

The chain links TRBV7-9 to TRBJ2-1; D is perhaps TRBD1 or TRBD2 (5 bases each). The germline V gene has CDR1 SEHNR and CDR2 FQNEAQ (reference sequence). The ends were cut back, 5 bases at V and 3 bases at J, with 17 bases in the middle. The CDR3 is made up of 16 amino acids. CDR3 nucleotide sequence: TGTGCCAGCAGCCCCCAAGCCAGGGAGAACTACAATGAGCAGTTCTTC. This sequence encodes CASSPQARENYNEQFF.

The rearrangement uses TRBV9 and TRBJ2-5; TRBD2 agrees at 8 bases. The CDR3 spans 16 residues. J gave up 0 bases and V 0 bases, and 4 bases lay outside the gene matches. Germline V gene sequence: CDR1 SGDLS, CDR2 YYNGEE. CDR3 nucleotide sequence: TGTGCCAGCAGCGTAGTCGACGGGGGGGACCAAGAGACCCAGTACTTC. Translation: CASSVVDGGDQETQYF.

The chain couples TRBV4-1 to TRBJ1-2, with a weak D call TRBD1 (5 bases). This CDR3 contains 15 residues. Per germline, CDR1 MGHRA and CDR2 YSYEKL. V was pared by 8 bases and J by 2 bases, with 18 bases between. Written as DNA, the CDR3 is TGCGCCAGCCGCTCCATAACCCCAGGGAACTATGGCTACACCTTC. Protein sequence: CASRSITPGNYGYTF.

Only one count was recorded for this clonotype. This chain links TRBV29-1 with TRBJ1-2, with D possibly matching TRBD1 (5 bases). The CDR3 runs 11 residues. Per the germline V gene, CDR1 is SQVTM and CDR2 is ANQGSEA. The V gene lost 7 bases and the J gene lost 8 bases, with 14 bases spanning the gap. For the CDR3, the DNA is TGCAGCGATCAGGGTCTTCGAGGCTACACCTTC. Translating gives CSDQGLRGYTF.

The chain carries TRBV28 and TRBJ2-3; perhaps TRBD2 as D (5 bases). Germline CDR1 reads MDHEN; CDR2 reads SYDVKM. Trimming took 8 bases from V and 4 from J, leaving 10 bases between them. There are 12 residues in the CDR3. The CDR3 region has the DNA TGTGCCAGCGCCCCGGGATCAGATACGCAGTATTTT. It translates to CASAPGSDTQYF.

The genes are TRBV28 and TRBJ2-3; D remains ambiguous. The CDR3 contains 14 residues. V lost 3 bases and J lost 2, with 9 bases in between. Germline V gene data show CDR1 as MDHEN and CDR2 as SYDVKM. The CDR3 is CASSFSSSTDTQYF. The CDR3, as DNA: TGTGCCAGCAGTTTTAGCTCTTCCACAGATACGCAGTATTTT.

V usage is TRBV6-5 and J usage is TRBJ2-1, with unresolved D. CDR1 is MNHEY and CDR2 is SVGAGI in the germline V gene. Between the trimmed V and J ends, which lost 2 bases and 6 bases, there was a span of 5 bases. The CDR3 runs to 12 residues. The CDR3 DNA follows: TGTGCCAGCAGTTACGGGGTCAATGAGCAGTTCTTC. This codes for CASSYGVNEQFF.

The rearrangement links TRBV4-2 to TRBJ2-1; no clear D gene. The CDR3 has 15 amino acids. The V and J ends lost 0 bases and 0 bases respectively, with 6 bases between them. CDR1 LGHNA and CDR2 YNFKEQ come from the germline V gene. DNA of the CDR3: TGTGCCAGCAGCCAAGACCCCAGCTCCTACAATGAGCAGTTCTTC. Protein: CASSQDPSSYNEQFF.

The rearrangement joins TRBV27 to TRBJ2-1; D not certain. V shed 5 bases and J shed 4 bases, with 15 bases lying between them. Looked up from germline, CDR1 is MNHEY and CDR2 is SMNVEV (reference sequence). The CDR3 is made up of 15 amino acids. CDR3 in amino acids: CASSRLPNSYNEQFF. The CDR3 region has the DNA TGTGCCAGCAGTCGGCTGCCGAACTCGTACAATGAGCAGTTCTTC.

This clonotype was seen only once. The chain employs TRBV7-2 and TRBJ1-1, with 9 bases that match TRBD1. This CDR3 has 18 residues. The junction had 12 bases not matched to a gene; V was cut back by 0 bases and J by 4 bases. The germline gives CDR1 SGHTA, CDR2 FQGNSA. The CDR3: CASSLAGTGLGRSTEAFF. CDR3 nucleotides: TGTGCCAGCAGCTTAGCCGGGACAGGGTTGGGGAGGAGCACTGAAGCTTTCTTT. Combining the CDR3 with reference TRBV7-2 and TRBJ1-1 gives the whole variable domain GAGVSQSPSNKVTEKGKDVELRCDPISGHTALYWYRQSLGQGLEFLIYFQGNSAPDKSGLPSDRFSAERTGGSVSTLTIQRTQQEDSAVYLCASSLAGTGLGRSTEAFFGQGTRLTVV.

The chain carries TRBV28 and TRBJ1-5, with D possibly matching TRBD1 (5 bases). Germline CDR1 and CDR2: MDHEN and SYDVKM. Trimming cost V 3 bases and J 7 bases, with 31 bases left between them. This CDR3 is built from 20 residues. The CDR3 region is CASSFARRPRQGAARQPQHF. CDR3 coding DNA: TGTGCCAGCAGTTTCGCACGGAGGCCGAGGCAAGGGGCGGCCAGGCAGCCCCAGCATTTT.

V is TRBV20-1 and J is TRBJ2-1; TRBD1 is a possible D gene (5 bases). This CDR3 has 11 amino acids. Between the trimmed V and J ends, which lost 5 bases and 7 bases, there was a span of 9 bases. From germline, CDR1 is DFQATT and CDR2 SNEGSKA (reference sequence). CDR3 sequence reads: CSAQTENEQFF. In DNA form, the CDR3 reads TGCAGTGCTCAGACAGAGAATGAGCAGTTCTTC.

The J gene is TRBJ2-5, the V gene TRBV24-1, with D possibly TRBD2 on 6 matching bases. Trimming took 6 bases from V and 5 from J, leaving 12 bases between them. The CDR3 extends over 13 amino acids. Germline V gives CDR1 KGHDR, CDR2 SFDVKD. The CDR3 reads CATSKGLRETQYF. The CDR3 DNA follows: TGTGCCACCAGTAAGGGACTTCGGGAGACCCAGTACTTC.